One sample yielded the 21 T cell receptor beta chains listed below, sequenced in a study of T-cell reconstitution after alpha-beta-depleted transplantation in children. Unique molecular identifiers were built into the TCRbeta library. One entry per CDR3 protein results from TCRdb running MiXCR on the PCR reads. The sample lists a few hundred thousand distinct CDR3 sequences; around an eighth were seen once. The sample was PBMCs from the stem cell graft donor, taken from the stem cell graft. The receptor source for this set is a human donor who donated a stem cell graft to a child with combined immunodeficiency.

The CDR3 is CASSQTTGVFTEAFF. CDR3 nucleotides: TGTGCCAGCAGCCAAACGACAGGGGTTTTCACTGAAGCTTTCTTT. The V gene is TRBV4-2, the J gene TRBJ1-1; 8 bases are a match to TRBD1. This CDR3 is built from 15 residues. V lost 2 bases and J lost 4; bases outside the gene matches: 6. Germline V gene lookup returns CDR1 LGHNA and CDR2 YNFKEQ.

This rearrangement joins TRBV6-2 or TRBV6-3 to TRBJ2-7, with 10 bases matching TRBD1. Germline V gives CDR1 MNHEY, CDR2 SVGEGT. Trimming cost V 2 bases and J 3 bases; bases outside gene matches: 4. This CDR3 has 15 residues. This chain's CDR3 is CASSYLGQGNYEQYF. As DNA, the CDR3 is TGTGCCAGCAGTTACCTGGGACAGGGGAACTACGAGCAGTACTTC.

Ten or more counts support this clonotype. The V and J genes are TRBV2 and TRBJ1-1; D remains ambiguous. V was shortened by 6 bases and J by 1 base, with 9 bases between the two germline ends. The germline CDR1 and CDR2 sequences are SNHLY and FYNNEI. This CDR3 has 13 residues. In DNA form, the CDR3 reads TGTGCCAGCAGGCCGACACCGAACACTGAAGCTTTCTTT. Amino acid sequence: CASRPTPNTEAFF.

A few counts support this clonotype. J is TRBJ1-2 and V is TRBV12-3 or TRBV12-4; D gene uncertain. The CDR3 consists of 14 residues. V lost 5 bases and J lost 6, with 16 bases in between. CDR3 sequence: CASSQSLIVDGYTF. The CDR3 DNA reads as TGTGCCAGCAGTCAAAGCCTAATCGTGGATGGCTACACCTTC.

Many counts were recorded for this clonotype. The chain is built from TRBV7-2 and TRBJ1-4; D not certain. This CDR3 comprises 13 residues. Germline assignment: CDR1 SGHTA and CDR2 FQGNSA. Trimming pared 5 bases from V and 8 bases from J, leaving 12 bases between. CDR3 sequence (DNA): TGTGCCAGCAGCAGGACGGACCAAGAAAAACTGTTTTTT. Amino acid sequence: CASSRTDQEKLFF.

This clonotype was counted ten times or more. This chain joins TRBV28 and TRBJ2-7; D ambiguous. V was clipped by 3 bases and J by 3 bases, with 9 bases between them. Germline lookup yields CDR1 MDHEN and CDR2 SYDVKM. This CDR3 region has 13 residues. This CDR3 reads CASSLGRYYEQYF. CDR3 in DNA: TGTGCCAGCAGTTTGGGCCGGTACTACGAGCAGTACTTC.

This clonotype was observed a handful of times. The J gene is TRBJ2-1, the V gene TRBV27, with D perhaps matching TRBD1 or TRBD2 (5 bases each). The CDR3 spans 14 residues. V shed 8 bases and J shed 5 bases, with 16 bases lying between them. Germline-derived CDR1 and CDR2 are MNHEY and SMNVEV (reference sequence). CDR3 coding DNA: TGTGCCAGCGGGGCCCCGGGGATAGACAATGAGCAGTTCTTC. It translates to CASGAPGIDNEQFF.

The chain employs TRBV27 and TRBJ1-1; 9 nucleotides agree with TRBD1. The CDR3 sequence is 18 residues long. V lost 6 bases, J lost 3 bases, and 17 bases stayed unmatched. Germline V gene data show CDR1 as MNHEY and CDR2 as SMNVEV (reference sequence). The CDR3 DNA sequence: TGTGCCAGCAGGATGAAACCGGGACAGGGCACATTTCACACTGAAGCTTTCTTT. Translated, it gives CASRMKPGQGTFHTEAFF.

This clonotype was recorded many times. The J gene is TRBJ2-7, the V gene TRBV4-3; 8 nucleotides line up with TRBD1. The trim removed 2 bases at V and 0 bases at J, leaving 3 bases unmatched. Per the germline V gene, CDR1 is LGHNA and CDR2 is YSLEER. This CDR3 comprises 15 residues. In DNA form, the CDR3 reads TGCGCCAGCAGCCAAAACAGGGGGAGCTCCTACGAGCAGTACTTC. Translation: CASSQNRGSSYEQYF.

V is TRBV5-1 and J is TRBJ1-6, with D perhaps matching TRBD1 (6 bases). The germline gives CDR1 SGHRS, CDR2 YFSETQ. CDR3 length: 16 amino acids. Trimming took 1 base from V and 0 from J, leaving 8 bases between them. The CDR3 nucleotides are TGCGCCAGCAGCTTGAGGGGGGGCTCCTATAATTCACCCCTCCACTTT. The encoded protein is CASSLRGGSYNSPLHF.

A single count supports this clonotype. The junction departs from the called germline gene at one end, perhaps through a read error. The rearrangement links TRBV7-2 to TRBJ2-7; the match to TRBD2 covers 10 bases. The CDR3 is 16 residues long. Germline CDR1 SGHTA, CDR2 FQGNSA. CDR3 in DNA: TGTGGCAGCAGCCAAAATTTAGCGGGGGGTCTCTACGAGCAGTACTTC. This codes for CGSSQNLAGGLYEQYF.

The chain joins TRBV12-3 or TRBV12-4 to TRBJ1-1; no clear D. The CDR3 contains 14 residues. Trimming stripped 5 bases from V and 5 bases from J, with 15 bases between. The CDR3 sequence is CASSTWGGGTEAFF. As DNA, the CDR3 is TGTGCCAGCAGTACGTGGGGAGGAGGTACTGAAGCTTTCTTT.

This clonotype was picked up many times. The J gene is TRBJ2-7, the V gene TRBV20-1; 8 bases fit TRBD2. The CDR3 has 15 residues. Per germline, CDR1 DFQATT and CDR2 SNEGSKA (reference sequence). J gave up 0 bases and V 2 bases, and 6 bases lay outside the gene matches. CDR3 sequence (DNA): TGCAGTGCTAGAACCGGACTAGCCCTCTCCTACGAGCAGTACTTC. Amino acids: CSARTGLALSYEQYF.

This clonotype was found many times. This chain uses TRBV20-1 with TRBJ2-3; TRBD2 aligns across 9 bases. Germline V gene sequence: CDR1 DFQATT, CDR2 SNEGSKA (reference sequence). Unmatched junction bases numbered 4, after V lost 3 bases and J lost 0 bases. The CDR3 contains 15 residues. The CDR3 protein is CSARLAGESTDTQYF. The CDR3 DNA reads as TGCAGTGCTAGGTTAGCGGGAGAAAGCACAGATACGCAGTATTTT.

This clonotype has only a few counts. The genes are TRBV11-3 and TRBJ2-3; 8 bases line up with TRBD2. J was trimmed by 0 bases and V by 1 base; bases with no gene match: 6. This CDR3 has 17 residues. CDR1 and CDR2 (germline): SGHNT, YENEEA. CDR3 loop: CASSLGASGSSTDTQYF. The CDR3 DNA follows: TGTGCCAGCAGCTTAGGGGCCAGCGGGAGCAGCACAGATACGCAGTATTTT.

The chain joins TRBV19 to TRBJ2-3, with 12 bases aligning to TRBD2. CDR3 length: 15 amino acids. The trim removed 8 bases at V and 2 bases at J, leaving 5 bases unmatched. Germline V CDR1 and CDR2: LNHDA, SQIVND (reference sequence). In DNA, the CDR3 is TGTGCCAGTGGTGGGACTAGCGGGTACACAGATACGCAGTATTTT. This encodes CASGGTSGYTDTQYF.

This clonotype was counted between two and nine times. The genes are TRBV4-3 and TRBJ2-1; D is unresolved. CDR3 length: 17 amino acids. V lost 4 bases to trimming and J lost 9 bases, with 25 bases between them. Germline-derived CDR1 and CDR2 are LGHNA and YSLEER. CDR3 nucleotide sequence: TGCGCCAGCAGCCGCCTGACAAGCACGATACTTGGCAGTGAGCAGTTCTTC. Translation: CASSRLTSTILGSEQFF.

This clonotype has more than one count but fewer than ten. This chain connects TRBV11-2 to TRBJ2-3; a possible D gene is TRBD2 (6 bases). Germline V gene lookup returns CDR1 SGHAT and CDR2 FQNNGV. Deletions cut 10 bases from V and 5 bases from J, with 34 bases between. The CDR3 consists of 19 residues. CDR3 in DNA: TGTGCCACGTATCCTAGGGGCAGCCCCATCCCGGGAGTTGGAGATACGCAGTATTTT. Its translation is CATYPRGSPIPGVGDTQYF.

This chain's CDR3 is CASSQVDEQYF. CDR3 DNA: TGTGCCAGCAGCCAAGTGGACGAGCAGTACTTC. The V and J genes are TRBV3-1 and TRBJ2-7; D unresolved. The CDR3 is made up of 11 amino acids. The V end lost 1 base, the J end lost 5 bases, and 3 bases lay between the germline ends. The germline CDR1 and CDR2 sequences are LGHDT and YNNKEL (reference sequence).

This clonotype showed up just a few times. V usage is TRBV12-3 or TRBV12-4 and J usage is TRBJ2-7; 11 bases align to TRBD2. The junction had 3 bases not matched to a gene; V was cut back by 0 bases and J by 2 bases. The CDR3 is 16 amino acids. CDR3 amino acids: CASSLAGTSGAYEQYF. CDR3 nucleotides: TGTGCCAGCAGTTTAGCTGGGACTAGCGGCGCCTACGAGCAGTACTTC.

This clonotype was observed many times. V is TRBV12-3 or TRBV12-4 and J is TRBJ2-2; possible D gene TRBD2, 6 bases. Trimming removed 1 base from V and 7 bases from J, with 19 bases in between. CDR3 length: 17 residues. The CDR3 bases are TGTGCCAGCAGTTTAGGGTGGAGGGAATGGAGTAACGGGGAGCTGTTTTTT. Its protein product is CASSLGWREWSNGELFF.